This T cell receptor beta chain derives from a study of T-cell reconstitution after alpha-beta-depleted transplantation in children. Germline V gene sequence: CDR1 MNHNS, CDR2 SASEGT. Trimming removed 3 bases at V and 0 bases at J, with 9 bases between. This CDR3 spans 16 amino acids. This clonotype was detected a few times. Its specificity is unknown. TCRbeta library preparation incorporated unique molecular identifiers. TCRdb re-called the PCR reads through MiXCR, storing one row per CDR3 protein. The table lists 85,000 to 120,000 distinct CDR3 sequences, roughly 7.1% of them singletons, with about 15% in the top ten. The study, taken as a whole, reports: Some patients showed high day-60 TCRbeta diversity, which derived from surviving recipient T cells and thymic progenitors.

V is TRBV6-1 and J is TRBJ2-6; no clear D gene. The sequence was collected from a boy younger than 10 with acute lymphoblastic leukemia, due to receive a stem cell transplant. The sample here was PBMCs, taken before TCRalphabeta/CD19-depleted stem cell transplant. CDR3 nucleotides: TGTGCCAGCAGTGAGGACGCAGGCTCTGGGGCCAACGTCCTGACTTTC. Protein product: CASSEDAGSGANVLTF.